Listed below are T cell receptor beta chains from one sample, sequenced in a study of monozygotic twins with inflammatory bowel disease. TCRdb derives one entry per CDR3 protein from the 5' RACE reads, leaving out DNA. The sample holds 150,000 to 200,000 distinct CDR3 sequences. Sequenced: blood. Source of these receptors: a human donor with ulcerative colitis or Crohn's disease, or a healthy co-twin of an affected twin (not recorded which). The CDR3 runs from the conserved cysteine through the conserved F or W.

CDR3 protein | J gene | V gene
CASSLGAVSEAFF | TRBJ1-1 | TRBV12-3/TRBV12-4
CASSPGPPFQNTEAFF | TRBJ1-1 | TRBV5-6
CASREDRAVSGAYNEQFF | TRBJ2-1 | TRBV27
CASSSLGRQENTGELFF | TRBJ2-2 | TRBV21-1
CASSSDRVYGYTF | TRBJ1-2 | TRBV5-1
CASSPNPWPGGMNTEAFF | TRBJ1-1 | TRBV7-3
CASNWGKSNQPQHF | TRBJ1-5 | TRBV19
CATGWSSYNEQFF | TRBJ2-1 | TRBV15
CAASRDRQGGYTF | TRBJ1-2 | TRBV6-2/TRBV6-3
CSAQWEGGVNIQYF | TRBJ2-4 | TRBV20-1
CASSQSFGIEQYF | TRBJ2-7 | TRBV23-1
CAISDVNAKAAYEQYF | TRBJ2-7 | TRBV10-3
CASSLDPGIVETQYF | TRBJ2-5 | TRBV5-5
CASSLVRGRSTYEQYF | TRBJ2-7 | TRBV7-8
CASSDRPLGEQYF | TRBJ2-7 | TRBV2